These T cell receptor beta chains were read from a single sample in a study of blood T cell repertoires in COVID-19. The table came from immunoSEQ multiplex PCR; TCRdb's copy has only in-frame clones and leaves some out. The profile covers a few hundred thousand clones, with 75% to 90% appearing a single time and roughly 3.6% taken by the ten largest. Sequencing was carried out using peripheral blood. Receptor source: a woman younger than 30 with acute or convalescent COVID-19. The CDR3 runs from the conserved cysteine through the conserved F or W. A D gene is named only where the DNA matches it firmly. The size of a clone is reported for some rows only, either as once, few or many, or as a class for expanded clones.

>.|TRBJ2-5|TRBD2|TRBV25-1
CASSENYGGGGETQYF
TGTGCCAGCAGTGAAAACTACGGGGGGGGAGGAGAGACCCAGTACTTC
>once|TRBJ2-7|.|TRBV10-3
CAISDNQRPEQYF
TGTGCCATCAGTGACAATCAGCGCCCCGAGCAGTACTTC
>.|TRBJ2-6|.|TRBV5-5
CASANDRLGSSGANVLTF
TGTGCCAGCGCCAACGACCGACTCGGAAGCTCTGGGGCCAACGTCCTGACTTTC
>.|TRBJ1-1|.|TRBV27
CASRYLGGSLNTEAFF
TGTGCCAGCAGATACTTGGGGGGGTCCTTGAACACTGAAGCTTTCTTT
>.|TRBJ1-5|TRBD1|TRBV6-5
CASSSTGGNQPQHF
TGTGCCAGCAGCTCCACAGGGGGCAATCAGCCCCAGCATTTT
>.|TRBJ2-4|.|TRBV6-2/TRBV6-3
CASSEGEAIQYF
TGTGCCAGCAGTGAGGGTGAAGCTATTCAGTACTTC
>.|TRBJ2-7|.|TRBV5-1
CASSSGQGGEQYF
TGCGCCAGCAGCTCTGGCCAGGGAGGCGAGCAGTACTTC
>.|TRBJ1-5|TRBD1|TRBV19
CASSRKTGNSNQPQHF
TGTGCCAGTAGTAGAAAGACAGGGAATAGCAATCAGCCCCAGCATTTT
>.|TRBJ1-6|.|TRBV5-6
CASSLVPSGNSPLHF
TGTGCCAGCAGCTTGGTTCCCAGCGGTAATTCACCCCTCCACTTT
>.|TRBJ1-4|.|TRBV9
CASSVGGEGEKLFF
TGTGCCAGCAGCGTAGGAGGGGAGGGGGAAAAACTGTTTTTT
>once|TRBJ2-7|TRBD1|TRBV5-4
CASRSDRGSSYEQYF
TGTGCCAGCAGGTCAGACAGGGGGAGCTCCTACGAGCAGTACTTC
>.|TRBJ1-1|.|TRBV2
CATTGNTEAFF
TGTGCCACCACAGGGAACACTGAAGCTTTCTTT
>.|TRBJ1-4|.|TRBV2
CASRQSPNEKLFF
TGTGCCAGCCGACAGAGTCCTAATGAAAAACTGTTTTTT
>few|TRBJ1-5|.|TRBV19
CASSWGGQSVQPQHF
TGTGCCAGTAGTTGGGGGGGCCAGAGTGTTCAGCCCCAGCATTTT
>.|TRBJ1-2|.|TRBV2
CASSATYYGYTF
TGTGCCAGCAGCGCCACTTACTATGGCTACACCTTC
>.|TRBJ1-1|TRBD1|TRBV6-5
CASSYGRGLVGPEAFF
TGTGCCAGCAGTTACGGCAGGGGGCTGGTTGGGCCTGAAGCTTTCTTT
>.|TRBJ1-5|TRBD1|TRBV19
CASSLDRELPQPQHF
TGTGCCAGTAGCCTTGACAGGGAATTGCCTCAGCCCCAGCATTTT
>few|TRBJ2-7|.|TRBV3-1/TRBV3-2
CASSWGAYEQYF
TGTGCCAGCAGCTGGGGGGCCTACGAGCAGTACTTC
>.|TRBJ1-5|TRBD1|TRBV29-1
CSVATGGQPQHF
TGCAGCGTCGCCACAGGGGGACAGCCCCAGCATTTT
>once|TRBJ1-5|.|TRBV11-2
CACQQRAGDQPQHF
TGTGCATGCCAGCAGAGGGCAGGGGATCAGCCCCAGCATTTT
>.|TRBJ2-1|TRBD2|TRBV24-1
CATSAGTSGGLYNEQFF
TGTGCCACCAGCGCTGGGACTAGCGGGGGGTTATACAATGAGCAGTTCTTC
>once|TRBJ2-2|TRBD1|TRBV5-1
CASSLWGWDRTNTGELFF
TGCGCCAGCAGCTTGTGGGGGTGGGACAGAACGAACACCGGGGAGCTGTTTTTT
>.|TRBJ2-3|.|TRBV18
CASSQSLAPDTQYF
TGTGCCAGCTCACAAAGTTTGGCCCCAGATACGCAGTATTTT
>.|TRBJ1-1|TRBD1|TRBV4-2
CASSQRTGRGTEAFF
TGTGCCAGCAGCCAGAGGACAGGGCGAGGCACTGAAGCTTTCTTT
>.|TRBJ1-2|.|TRBV27
CASSPRDNSWGNYGYTF
TGTGCCAGCAGCCCCCGGGACAACTCCTGGGGGAACTATGGCTACACCTTC